One sample yielded the 3 T cell receptor beta chains listed below, sequenced in a study of control samples from healthy donors and cancer patients. Generated by immunoSEQ multiplex PCR, the TCRdb table keeps only in-frame clones and is missing some. The sample includes 98,000 or so clones, approximately 84% of them seen just once. What was sequenced was blood. These receptors all come from a man between 18 and 35 years old in good health.

The rearrangement uses TRBV18 and TRBJ2-2; no reliable D call. The CDR3 runs to 14 residues. CDR1 and CDR2 from the germline V gene are KGHSH and LQKENI. Trimming removed 1 base at V and 4 bases at J, with 7 bases between. CDR3 sequence (DNA): TGTGCCAGCTCACCACTTCTCCTCACCGGGGAGCTGTTTTTT. As protein: CASSPLLLTGELFF.

This clone was detected only once. The chain has TRBV18 and TRBJ1-2; no clear D. This CDR3 comprises 15 residues. Deletions cut 6 bases from V and 7 bases from J, with 21 bases between. Germline V gives CDR1 KGHSH, CDR2 LQKENI. CDR3 DNA sequence: TGTGCCAGCTCCCGAGTGGCAGGTACTAAGAGTGGCTACACCTTC. This encodes CASSRVAGTKSGYTF.

This rearrangement joins TRBV6-6 to TRBJ1-2; 7 bases align to TRBD1. The CDR3 contains 13 residues. Trimming removed 10 bases from V and 2 bases from J; junction bases left unmatched: 7. Germline V CDR1 and CDR2: MNHNY, SVGAGI (reference sequence). CDR3 protein: CATSETGNYGYTF. CDR3 nucleotide sequence: TGTGCCACCTCAGAGACAGGGAACTATGGCTACACCTTC.